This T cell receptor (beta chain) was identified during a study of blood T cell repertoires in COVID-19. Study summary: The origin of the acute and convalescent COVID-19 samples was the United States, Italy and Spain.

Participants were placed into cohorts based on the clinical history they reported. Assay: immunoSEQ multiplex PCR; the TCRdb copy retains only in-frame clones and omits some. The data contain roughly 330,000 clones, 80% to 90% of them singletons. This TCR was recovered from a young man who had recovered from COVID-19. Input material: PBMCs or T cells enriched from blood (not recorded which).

DNA of the CDR3: TGTGCCAGCAGCTACAGGGGGCCCGACGACGAGCAGTACTTC. Protein sequence: CASSYRGPDDEQYF. J is TRBJ2-7 and V is TRBV2; 9 nucleotides agree with TRBD1. The CDR3 totals 14 residues. In germline, CDR1 is SNHLY, CDR2 FYNNEI. The trim removed 6 bases at V and 5 bases at J, leaving 8 bases unmatched. Full variable domain (rest looked up from reference TRBV2 and TRBJ2-7): EPEVTQTPSHQVTQMGQEVILRCVPISNHLYFYWYRQILGQKVEFLVSFYNNEISEKSEIFDDQFSVERPDGSNFTLKIRSTKLEDSAMYFCASSYRGPDDEQYFGPGTRLTVT.